This entry describes one T cell receptor beta chain. What it recognizes is unknown. There are 11 residues in the CDR3. Trimming cost V 4 bases and J 3 bases, with 2 bases left between them. Germline V gene data show CDR1 as SGHTA and CDR2 as FQGNSA. These data originate in a study of cytomegalovirus exposure and HLA in healthy donors. Study-level findings and limits: Within an earlier analysis, most TCR beta V segments proved productive either about 87% or about 30% of the time.

PCR involved 60 Vbeta and 13 Jbeta primers. The table came from immunoSEQ multiplex PCR; TCRdb's copy has only in-frame clones and leaves some out. In the table there are 150,000 or so clones, less than 10% of which are singletons. Sequencing used PBMCs. The genes are TRBV7-2 and TRBJ2-3; D uncertain. This TCR was sampled from a man aged 50 or older in good health and CMV-seronegative. The CDR3 loop reads CASSSTDTQYF. The CDR3 DNA reads as TGTGCCAGCAGCTCTACAGATACGCAGTATTTT.